The clone carrying this TCR beta chain turned up a few times. Its antigen is not known. TCRdb processed the 5' RACE reads anew with MiXCR; each CDR3 protein has one entry. The table has 50,000 to 60,000 distinct CDR3 sequences, about a fifth seen once. Cells sorted as Tregs were CD4+, CD25+ and CD127-/low. Findings of the study overall: Tumor Treg TCRs overlapped most with tumor naive CD4+ cells. In terms of TCR gene usage, tumor memory CD4+ T cells clustered together with blood and lymph node memory CD4+ cells, as well as with lymph node naive CD4+ cells.

The clonotype comes from a female donor with breast cancer. Sequenced sample: tumor-infiltrating Tregs sorted from the breast tumor.

CDR3 loop: CASSLQGLLGVGEQFF. As DNA, the CDR3 is TGTGCCAGCAGCCTCCAAGGGCTTCTTGGGGTAGGTGAGCAGTTCTTC. The chain uses TRBV3-1 and TRBJ2-1; D is undetermined. This CDR3 contains 16 residues. V shed 4 bases and J shed 9 bases, with 22 bases lying between them. Germline V gene data show CDR1 as LGHDT and CDR2 as YNNKEL (reference sequence).